What follows are 9 T cell receptor beta chains derived from one specimen sequenced in a study of CD8 T cells in Susac syndrome. RNA, at about 0.45 to 1 ug, was reverse transcribed with random hexamers. Each CDR3 protein is one row after TCRdb ran MiXCR on the immunoSEQ multiplex PCR reads. The data contain fewer than 350,000 distinct CDR3 sequences, roughly 85% of them singletons. Sample: CD8+ T cells from PBMCs. The receptors originated from a human donor with multiple sclerosis.

The chain couples TRBV4-1 to TRBJ1-1, with 9 bases aligning to TRBD1. The CDR3 sequence is 21 residues long. V lost 1 base and J lost 5; bases outside the gene matches: 23. CDR1 and CDR2 from the germline V gene are MGHRA and YSYEKL. The CDR3 loop reads CASSQVSGPREADRGKTEAFF. The CDR3 nucleotides are TGCGCCAGCAGCCAAGTTTCGGGCCCGCGAGAGGCGGACAGGGGAAAAACTGAAGCTTTCTTT.

The chain employs TRBV20-1 and TRBJ2-1, with 8 bases that match TRBD2. V lost 5 bases, J lost 5 bases, and 11 bases stayed unmatched. CDR3 length equals 15 residues. Germline V gene data show CDR1 as DFQATT and CDR2 as SNEGSKA (reference sequence). The chain's CDR3 is CSAVPPSGSHNEQFF. The CDR3, as DNA: TGCAGTGCTGTCCCGCCTAGCGGGTCCCACAATGAGCAGTTCTTC.

The CDR3 here is CASIAGVNEKLFF. CDR3 coding DNA: TGTGCCAGCATCGCCGGGGTTAATGAAAAACTGTTTTTT. The chain uses TRBV2 and TRBJ1-4, with D unresolved. Germline CDR1 and CDR2: SNHLY and FYNNEI. Trimming pared 7 bases from V and 4 bases from J, leaving 10 bases between. This CDR3 region has 13 residues.

The chain links TRBV5-1 to TRBJ2-1; D might be TRBD1 or TRBD2, each matching 5 bases. Germline loops: CDR1 SGHRS, CDR2 YFSETQ. With 0 bases removed from V and 13 bases from J, the gap between germline ends came to 14 bases. CDR3 length: 13 amino acids. The DNA for the CDR3 is TGCGCCAGCAGCTTGGGATTGGGGGACGGACAGTTCTTC. This sequence encodes CASSLGLGDGQFF.

The CDR3 DNA follows: TGCAGTGCTAGAGATTCCGGGACTAGCGGAGTTATCTACGAGCAGTACTTC. Protein sequence: CSARDSGTSGVIYEQYF. This chain connects TRBV20-1 to TRBJ2-7; the match to TRBD2 covers 11 bases. The CDR3 loop spans 17 amino acids. The junction had 10 bases not matched to a gene; V was cut back by 0 bases and J by 3 bases. Germline-derived CDR1 and CDR2 are DFQATT and SNEGSKA (reference sequence).

The chain has TRBV15 and TRBJ2-1; D not resolved. Trimming cost V 0 bases and J 9 bases, with 9 bases left between them. The V gene's germline CDR1 is LNHNV and CDR2 YYDKDF (reference sequence). This CDR3 has 13 amino acids. CDR3 sequence reads: CATSRDPWGEQFF. The CDR3, as DNA: TGTGCCACCAGCAGAGATCCGTGGGGTGAGCAGTTCTTC.

The J gene is TRBJ2-3, the V gene TRBV10-2, with no clear D. V was shortened by 9 bases and J by 3 bases, with 16 bases between the two germline ends. The CDR3 extends over 14 amino acids. Looked up from germline, CDR1 is WSHSY and CDR2 is SAAADI. CDR3 coding DNA: TGCGCCAGTCAAAAGGAACTGACAACAGATACGCAGTATTTT. Translating gives CASQKELTTDTQYF.

The chain joins TRBV19 to TRBJ2-1, with D hard to call. Trimming took 5 bases from V and 5 from J, leaving 16 bases between them. The CDR3 extends over 15 amino acids. Germline V gene data show CDR1 as LNHDA and CDR2 as SQIVND (reference sequence). DNA for the CDR3: TGTGCCAGTAGTCTCGGGCCGTTGGAGCACAATGAGCAGTTCTTC. Protein product: CASSLGPLEHNEQFF.

The chain couples TRBV19 to TRBJ1-5; possible D gene TRBD1, 5 bases. Per germline, CDR1 LNHDA and CDR2 SQIVND (reference sequence). V lost 5 bases and J lost 2, with 19 bases in between. The CDR3 is made up of 17 amino acids. The CDR3, as DNA: TGTGCCAGTAGTCTAACGGGGGGGTTCGGGCGCAATCAGCCCCAGCATTTT. Protein sequence: CASSLTGGFGRNQPQHF. The whole variable domain, remainder taken from reference TRBV19 and TRBJ1-5, is DGGITQSPKYLFRKEGQNVTLSCEQNLNHDAMYWYRQDPGQGLRLIYYSQIVNDFQKGDIAEGYSVSREKKESFPLTVTSAQKNPTAFYLCASSLTGGFGRNQPQHFGDGTRLSIL.